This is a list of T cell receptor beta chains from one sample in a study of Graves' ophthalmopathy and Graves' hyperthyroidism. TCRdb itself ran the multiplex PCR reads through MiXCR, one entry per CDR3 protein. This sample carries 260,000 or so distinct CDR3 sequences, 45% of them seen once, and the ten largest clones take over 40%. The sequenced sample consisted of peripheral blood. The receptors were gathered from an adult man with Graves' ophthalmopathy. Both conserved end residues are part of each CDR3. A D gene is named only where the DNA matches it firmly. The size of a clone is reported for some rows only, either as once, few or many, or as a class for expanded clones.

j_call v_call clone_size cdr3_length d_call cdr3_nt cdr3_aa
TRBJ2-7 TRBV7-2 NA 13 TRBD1 TGTGCCAGCAGGGGACAGGGTCCGGGAGAGCAGTACTTC CASRGQGPGEQYF
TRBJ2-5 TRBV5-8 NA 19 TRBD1 TGTGCCAGCAGCTTGGCCGTCTGGAACAGGGGGTCCCCTCAAGAGACCCAGTACTTC CASSLAVWNRGSPQETQYF
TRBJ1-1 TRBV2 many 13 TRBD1 TGTGCCAGCAGTCAACAGGGGGTCAATCAAGCTTTCTTT CASSQQGVNQAFF
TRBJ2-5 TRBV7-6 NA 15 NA TGTGCCAGCAGCGCAGGTTACTCCCCCCAAGAGACCCAGTACTTC CASSAGYSPQETQYF
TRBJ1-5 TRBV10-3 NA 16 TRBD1 TGTGCCATCAGTGAGCTCCCACAACAGGGGAATCAGCCCCAGCATTTT CAISELPQQGNQPQHF
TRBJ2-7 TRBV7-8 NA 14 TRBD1 TGTGCCAGCAGCTTAGCCGGGACAGGGGTCGAGCAGTACTTC CASSLAGTGVEQYF
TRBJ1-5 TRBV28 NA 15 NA TGTGCCAGCAGTTCAGGGGTTAGTGGCAATCAGCCCCAGCATTTT CASSSGVSGNQPQHF
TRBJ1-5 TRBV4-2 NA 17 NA TGTGCCAGCAGCCAAGAAAGTACGGGAGATAGCAATCAGCCCCAGCATTTT CASSQESTGDSNQPQHF
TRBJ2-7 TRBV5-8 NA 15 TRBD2 TGTGCCAGCAGCTTGGCTAGACTAGCGGACTACGAGCAGTACTTC CASSLARLADYEQYF
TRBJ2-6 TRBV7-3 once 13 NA TGTGCCAGCAGCTTCGGGGGCCTGGGTAGTGAAGCTTTC CASSFGGLGSEAF
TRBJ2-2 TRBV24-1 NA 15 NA TGTGCCACCAGTGATTTGGACCTCAACACCGGGGAGCTGTTTTTT CATSDLDLNTGELFF
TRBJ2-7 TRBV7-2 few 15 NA TGTGCCAGCAGCCAAGATCTTATGGCGCCCTACGAGCAGTACTTC CASSQDLMAPYEQYF
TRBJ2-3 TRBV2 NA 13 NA TGTGCCAGCAGTGAGGGATATGCAGATACGCAGTATTTT CASSEGYADTQYF
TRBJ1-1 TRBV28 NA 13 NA TGTGCCAGCAGGCAAACAGGGAGCACTGAAGCTTTCTTT CASRQTGSTEAFF
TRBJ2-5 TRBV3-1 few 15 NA TGTGCCAGCAGCCAAAGGTGGTCCGGGGGAGAGACCCAGTACTTC CASSQRWSGGETQYF